The 26 T cell receptor beta chains in this list originate from one sample, sequenced in a study of T cells in Graves' hyperthyroidism and ophthalmopathy. TCR beta CDR3 sequences were amplified from RNA transcripts. The HTBI primer set drove a first-round RT-PCR of the TCR CDR3. TCRdb used MiXCR to reprocess the multiplex PCR reads, holding one entry per CDR3 protein. This repertoire shows hundreds of thousands of distinct CDR3 sequences, roughly an eighth found once; its top ten account for 9.2%. The sequenced material came from blood. The receptors shown here come from a woman in her late teens or twenties with Graves' hyperthyroidism.

This clonotype was counted many times. The V gene is TRBV20-1, the J gene TRBJ2-7, with D possibly TRBD2 on 6 matching bases. CDR3 size: 14 residues. V gave up 0 bases and J gave up 3 bases, with 12 bases separating them. Germline V gene sequence: CDR1 DFQATT, CDR2 SNEGSKA (reference sequence). The CDR3 reads CSARDLGGVYEQYF. The CDR3 nucleotides are TGCAGTGCTAGAGATTTGGGCGGGGTCTACGAGCAGTACTTC.

This clonotype was detected many times. The chain links TRBV28 to TRBJ1-3; D is unclear. The CDR3 is 16 residues long. Trimming pared 1 base from V and 0 bases from J, leaving 10 bases between. CDR1 and CDR2 (germline): MDHEN, SYDVKM. CDR3 region: CASSLSAPSSGNTIYF. The CDR3 DNA follows: TGTGCCAGCAGTTTATCGGCACCTAGCTCTGGAAACACCATATATTTT.

This clonotype was seen ten or more times. The chain is built from TRBV20-1 and TRBJ2-3; D is ambiguous. The CDR3 is 12 amino acids. Deletions cut 3 bases from V and 4 bases from J, with 8 bases between. In germline, CDR1 is DFQATT, CDR2 SNEGSKA (reference sequence). CDR3 coding DNA: TGCAGTGCTAGGGACGCTGCAGATACGCAGTATTTT. Its translation is CSARDAADTQYF.

The V gene is TRBV14, the J gene TRBJ1-3; TRBD1 aligns across 7 bases. This CDR3 region has 17 residues. Germline V gene data show CDR1 as SGHDN and CDR2 as FVKESK. Trimming cost V 4 bases and J 0 bases; bases outside gene matches: 9. In DNA form, the CDR3 reads TGTGCCAGCAGCCTTTCGGGACAGTTGATCTCTGGAAACACCATATATTTT. This encodes CASSLSGQLISGNTIYF.

This clonotype has at least ten counts. The V call is TRBV7-9, the J call TRBJ2-3, with TRBD2 as a possible D gene (7 bases). The CDR3 is 19 residues long. The ends were cut back, 0 bases at V and 5 bases at J, with 24 bases in the middle. The germline CDR1 and CDR2 sequences are SEHNR and FQNEAQ (reference sequence). As DNA, the CDR3 is TGTGCCAGCAGCTTAGCGCACGGCGGGGGCTTCGGAAGGGTAGATACGCAGTATTTT. It is translated as CASSLAHGGGFGRVDTQYF.

This clonotype has ten or more counts. The gene calls are TRBV15 and TRBJ2-1; TRBD1 matches at 7 bases. Germline trimming cut 2 bases from V and 3 bases from J; bases unmatched to any gene: 4. The V gene's germline CDR1 is LNHNV and CDR2 YYDKDF (reference sequence). The CDR3 loop spans 15 amino acids. CDR3 bases: TGTGCCACCAGCAGAATTCGGACAGGCTACAATGAGCAGTTCTTC. Protein: CATSRIRTGYNEQFF.

This clonotype occurred many times. The chain is built from TRBV20-1 and TRBJ2-4; perhaps D is TRBD1 or TRBD2 (6 bases each). The CDR3 contains 15 residues. Germline-derived CDR1 and CDR2 are DFQATT and SNEGSKA (reference sequence). The V end was cut by 3 bases, the J end by 3 bases, with 15 bases between. The CDR3 region has the DNA TGCAGTGCTAGGGAGGGGGGTCCTTTCAAAAACATTCAGTACTTC. This gives the protein CSAREGGPFKNIQYF.

This clonotype has only a few counts. V gene TRBV20-1 combines with J gene TRBJ1-6, with D perhaps TRBD1 (6 bases). V was pared by 2 bases and J by 7 bases, with 18 bases between. CDR1 and CDR2 (germline): DFQATT, SNEGSKA (reference sequence). The CDR3 is 16 amino acids. CDR3 nucleotide sequence: TGCAGTGCTAGACCCCGGGGGGCGGGAGGGAATTCACCCCTCCACTTT. This gives the protein CSARPRGAGGNSPLHF.

This clonotype was counted at least ten times. V and J are TRBV10-3 and TRBJ1-1; 8 bases match TRBD1. The junction had 7 bases not matched to a gene; V was cut back by 6 bases and J by 4 bases. The CDR3 has 14 amino acids. Germline CDR1 reads ENHRY; CDR2 reads SYGVKD. The CDR3 DNA sequence: TGTGCCATCAGATTGGACAGGGCATCCACTGAAGCTTTCTTT. It encodes CAIRLDRASTEAFF.

The chain has TRBV5-6 and TRBJ2-7; TRBD1 matches 9 bases. V was pared by 2 bases and J by 5 bases, with 5 bases of the junction left unmatched. CDR3 length: 14 amino acids. CDR1 and CDR2 from the germline V gene are SGHDT and YYEEEE. CDR3 nucleotides: TGTGCCAGCAGCTTCGGGACAGGGTTCCACGAGCAGTACTTC. Translation: CASSFGTGFHEQYF.

This chain's CDR3 is CSARNRGGGYTF. In DNA, the CDR3 is TGCAGTGCCCGGAACAGGGGCGGGGGCTACACCTTC. The V and J genes are TRBV20-1 and TRBJ1-2; TRBD1 matches at 7 bases. CDR3 length equals 12 residues. CDR1 is DFQATT, CDR2 SNEGSKA, per germline (reference sequence). The J segment lost 8 bases and the V segment lost 6 bases, leaving 9 bases of the junction unmatched.

This clonotype was seen repeatedly, ten times or more. CDR3: CASSVQGTNDEQYF. DNA for the CDR3: TGCGCCAGCAGCGTGCAAGGGACGAACGACGAGCAGTACTTC. This chain links TRBV5-1 with TRBJ2-7; TRBD1 or TRBD2 may be the D gene (5 bases each). CDR3 size: 14 residues. V shed 4 bases and J shed 5 bases, with 16 bases lying between them. The germline gives CDR1 SGHRS, CDR2 YFSETQ.

This clonotype was counted ten times or more. The rearrangement joins TRBV7-2 to TRBJ2-1; 11 bases line up with TRBD2. CDR1 and CDR2 from the germline V gene are SGHTA and FQGNSA. V gave up 1 base and J gave up 8 bases; unmatched junction bases: 4. The CDR3 spans 15 residues. As DNA, the CDR3 is TGTGCCAGCAGCTTAGATAGCGGGAGGGCCTATGAGCAGTTCTTC. Translated: CASSLDSGRAYEQFF.

The rearrangement links TRBV7-9 to TRBJ2-2; 8 positions agree with TRBD2. Germline V gene data show CDR1 as SEHNR and CDR2 as FQNEAQ (reference sequence). This CDR3 is built from 16 residues. Trimming cost V 5 bases and J 6 bases; bases outside gene matches: 11. CDR3 bases: TGTGCCAGCAGCACGACGGGGCCCGGGGGGGCCGGGGAGCTGTTTTTT. The encoded protein is CASSTTGPGGAGELFF.

This clonotype was seen at least ten times. The J gene is TRBJ2-7, the V gene TRBV7-9; D possibly matches TRBD1 or TRBD2 (5 bases each). The CDR3 has 15 amino acids. CDR1 is SEHNR and CDR2 is FQNEAQ in the germline V gene (reference sequence). The V gene lost 1 base and the J gene lost 6 bases, with 16 bases spanning the gap. The CDR3 protein is CASSLVDRGAVEQYF. The CDR3 DNA sequence: TGTGCCAGCAGCTTAGTCGACCGAGGGGCCGTCGAGCAGTACTTC.

This clonotype was observed many times. This sequence joins TRBV7-9 and TRBJ1-1; D not resolved. V gave up 3 bases and J gave up 6 bases, with 5 bases separating them. Germline CDR1 is SEHNR and CDR2 is FQNEAQ (reference sequence). This CDR3 is 11 amino acids long. CDR3 in amino acids: CASSFGSEAFF. In DNA form, the CDR3 reads TGTGCCAGCAGCTTCGGTTCTGAAGCTTTCTTT.

Many counts were recorded for this clonotype. J is TRBJ2-5 and V is TRBV7-9, with unresolved D. V was pared by 5 bases and J by 1 base, with 8 bases between. Germline CDR1 SEHNR, CDR2 FQNEAQ (reference sequence). The CDR3 is 13 amino acids. The CDR3 region has the DNA TGTGCCAGCAGCACCCGGGCCCAAGAGACCCAGTACTTC. It specifies CASSTRAQETQYF.

This clonotype was seen ten or more times. The rearrangement uses TRBV2 and TRBJ2-2; the D is unclear. Germline V gene lookup returns CDR1 SNHLY and CDR2 FYNNEI. This CDR3 contains 14 residues. Trimming pared 4 bases from V and 1 base from J, leaving 7 bases between. This CDR3 is CASSGVGNTGELFF. DNA for the CDR3: TGTGCCAGCAGTGGGGTTGGGAACACCGGGGAGCTGTTTTTT.

Only a few counts were recorded for this clonotype. V gene TRBV5-8 combines with J gene TRBJ2-7; 8 nucleotides match TRBD2. The CDR3 is made up of 17 amino acids. V trimming: 0 bases; J trimming: 0 bases; junction bases outside the gene matches: 8. Looked up from germline, CDR1 is SGHTS and CDR2 is YDEGEE. Here the CDR3 reads CASSLGSSGRNSYEQYF. The CDR3 DNA is TGTGCCAGCAGCTTGGGATCCAGCGGGAGAAACTCCTACGAGCAGTACTTC.

The V gene is TRBV15, the J gene TRBJ2-3; maybe TRBD2 (5 bases). The germline CDR1 and CDR2 sequences are LNHNV and YYDKDF (reference sequence). This CDR3 is 16 amino acids long. The V gene lost 1 base and the J gene lost 2 bases, with 13 bases spanning the gap. This CDR3 reads CATSRAREFNTDTQYF. The CDR3, as DNA: TGTGCCACCAGCAGAGCTCGGGAATTCAACACAGATACGCAGTATTTT.

This clonotype was detected ten times or more. V gene TRBV28 combines with J gene TRBJ1-2; 7 bases line up with TRBD1. The CDR3 is 13 amino acids. V gave up 6 bases and J gave up 2 bases; unmatched junction bases: 3. The germline V gene has CDR1 MDHEN and CDR2 SYDVKM. This CDR3 is CASRLGQNYGYTF. CDR3 nucleotide sequence: TGTGCCAGCAGATTGGGACAGAACTATGGCTACACCTTC.

This clonotype appeared a few times. J is TRBJ1-2 and V is TRBV5-1; 8 bases fit TRBD1. Trimming removed 4 bases from V and 8 bases from J; junction bases left unmatched: 4. The CDR3 consists of 12 residues. Germline CDR1 reads SGHRS; CDR2 reads YFSETQ. The CDR3 nucleotides read TGCGCCAGCAGCCAGGACAGGGCGGGCTACACCTTC. Protein sequence: CASSQDRAGYTF. Full variable domain (rest looked up from reference TRBV5-1 and TRBJ1-2): KAGVTQTPRYLIKTRGQQVTLSCSPISGHRSVSWYQQTPGQGLQFLFEYFSETQRNKGNFPGRFSGRQFSNSRSEMNVSTLELGDSALYLCASSQDRAGYTFGSGTRLTVV.

This clonotype was seen ten or more times. V is TRBV11-2 and J is TRBJ1-2, with unresolved D. Looked up from germline, CDR1 is SGHAT and CDR2 is FQNNGV. The CDR3 spans 13 residues. V shed 5 bases and J shed 7 bases, with 14 bases lying between them. CDR3 bases: TGTGCCAGCAGCCAAGACCGCGACACTGGCTACACCTTC. As protein: CASSQDRDTGYTF.

In this sample, this clonotype turned up many times. The chain uses TRBV7-2 and TRBJ1-4, with TRBD1 as a possible D gene (5 bases). The CDR3 covers 16 residues. Between the trimmed V and J ends, which lost 5 bases and 6 bases, there was a span of 19 bases. The V gene's germline CDR1 is SGHTA and CDR2 FQGNSA. The CDR3 DNA sequence: TGTGCCAGCAGCAAGGACGGCCCGTCGGGGGATGAAAAACTGTTTTTT. It specifies CASSKDGPSGDEKLFF.

The CDR3 bases are TGTGCCTGGAGTTCCCTGCTGCTTGGGGAGCAGTACTTC. Translated: CAWSSLLLGEQYF. The chain couples TRBV30 to TRBJ2-7; D is unresolved. This CDR3 has 13 amino acids. The ends were cut back, 2 bases at V and 7 bases at J, with 15 bases in the middle. Germline V CDR1 and CDR2: GTSNPN, SVGIG (reference sequence).

With regard to this clonotype: A read error may be the cause here, since a much bigger clone is one base away. This chain links TRBV20-1 with TRBJ1-4; TRBD1 matches at 8 bases. This CDR3 has 12 amino acids. With V trimmed by 5 bases and J by 7 bases, 3 bases remained unmatched. Germline CDR1 is DFQATT and CDR2 is SNEGSKA (reference sequence). CDR3 amino acids: CSACTGGEKLFF. For the CDR3, the DNA is TGCAGTGCTTGTACAGGGGGTGAAAAACTGTTTTTT.